This T cell receptor beta chain is drawn from a study of immune characterization of retroperitoneal liposarcoma. The germline V gene has CDR1 SGHTA and CDR2 FQGNSA. Trimming removed 6 bases from V and 0 bases from J; junction bases left unmatched: 5. The CDR3 is made up of 15 amino acids. TCRdb passed the PCR reads through MiXCR, listing each CDR3 protein once. Counted here are about 3,000 distinct CDR3 sequences, 46% occurring once; the ten biggest clones make up approximately 55%. The sample comprised tumor tissue. The genes are TRBV7-2 and TRBJ2-1, with TRBD2 matching over 7 bases. The clonotype comes from a male donor with retroperitoneal liposarcoma. The CDR3 loop reads CASSTLAVSYNEQFF. CDR3 DNA sequence: TGTGCCAGCAGTACCCTAGCGGTCTCCTACAATGAGCAGTTCTTC.